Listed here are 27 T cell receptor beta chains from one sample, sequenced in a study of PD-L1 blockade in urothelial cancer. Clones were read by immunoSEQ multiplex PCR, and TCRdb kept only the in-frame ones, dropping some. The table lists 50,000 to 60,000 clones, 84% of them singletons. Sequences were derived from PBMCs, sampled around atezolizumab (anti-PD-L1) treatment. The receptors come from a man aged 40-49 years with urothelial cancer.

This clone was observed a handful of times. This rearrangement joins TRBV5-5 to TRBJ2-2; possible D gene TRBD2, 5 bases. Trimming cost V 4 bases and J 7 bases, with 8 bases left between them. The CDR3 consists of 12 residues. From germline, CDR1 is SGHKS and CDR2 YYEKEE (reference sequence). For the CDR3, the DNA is TGTGCCAGCAGCACGGGGATCGGGGAGCTGTTTTTT. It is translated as CASSTGIGELFF.

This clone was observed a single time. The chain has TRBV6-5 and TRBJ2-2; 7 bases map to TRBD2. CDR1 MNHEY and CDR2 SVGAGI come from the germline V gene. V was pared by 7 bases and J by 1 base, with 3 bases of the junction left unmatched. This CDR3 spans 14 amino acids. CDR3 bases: TGTGCCAGCAAAGGGGAGGGGAACACCGGGGAGCTGTTTTTT. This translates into CASKGEGNTGELFF.

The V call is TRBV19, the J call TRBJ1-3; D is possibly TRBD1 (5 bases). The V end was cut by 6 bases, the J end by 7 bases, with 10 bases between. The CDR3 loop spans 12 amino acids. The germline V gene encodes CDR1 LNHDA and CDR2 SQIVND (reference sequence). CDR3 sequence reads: CASSRVSNTIYF. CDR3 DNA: TGTGCCAGTAGCAGGGTATCTAACACCATATATTTT.

The CDR3: CAWSVQGAWGKLFF. The CDR3 nucleotides are TGTGCCTGGAGTGTACAGGGGGCTTGGGGAAAACTGTTTTTT. The chain employs TRBV30 and TRBJ1-4, with 9 bases that match TRBD1. The germline V gene encodes CDR1 GTSNPN and CDR2 SVGIG (reference sequence). J gave up 10 bases and V 0 bases, and 6 bases lay outside the gene matches. This CDR3 region has 14 residues. The full variable domain, its missing parts supplied by reference TRBV30 and TRBJ1-4, is SQTIHQWPATLVQPVGSPLSLECTVEGTSNPNLYWYRQAAGRGLQLLFYSVGIGQISSEVPQNLSASRPQDRQFILSSKKLLLSDSGFYLCAWSVQGAWGKLFFGSGTQLSVL.

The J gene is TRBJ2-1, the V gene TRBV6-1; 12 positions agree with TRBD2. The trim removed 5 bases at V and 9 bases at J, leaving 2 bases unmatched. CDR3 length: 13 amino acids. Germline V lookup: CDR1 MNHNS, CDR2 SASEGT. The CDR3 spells CASSMTSGGEQFF. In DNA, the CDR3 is TGTGCCAGCAGTATGACTAGCGGGGGTGAGCAGTTCTTC.

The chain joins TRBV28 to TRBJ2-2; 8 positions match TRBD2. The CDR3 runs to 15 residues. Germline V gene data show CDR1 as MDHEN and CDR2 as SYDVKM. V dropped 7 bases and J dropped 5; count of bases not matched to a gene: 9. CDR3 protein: CASKPGLGFTGELFF. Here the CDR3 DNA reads TGTGCCAGCAAACCGGGACTAGGATTTACCGGGGAGCTGTTTTTT.

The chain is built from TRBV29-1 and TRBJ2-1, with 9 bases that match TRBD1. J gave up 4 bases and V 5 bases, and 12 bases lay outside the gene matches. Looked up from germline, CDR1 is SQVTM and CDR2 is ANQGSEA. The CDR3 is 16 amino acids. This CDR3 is CSVPPGRDRVYNEQFF. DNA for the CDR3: TGCAGCGTTCCCCCCGGCCGGGACAGGGTTTACAATGAGCAGTTCTTC.

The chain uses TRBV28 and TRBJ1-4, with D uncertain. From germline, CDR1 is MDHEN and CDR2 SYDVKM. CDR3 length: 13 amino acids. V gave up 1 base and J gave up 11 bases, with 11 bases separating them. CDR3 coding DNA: TGTGCCAGCAGTTTATACCCCGTCGCGAAACTGTTTTTT. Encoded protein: CASSLYPVAKLFF.

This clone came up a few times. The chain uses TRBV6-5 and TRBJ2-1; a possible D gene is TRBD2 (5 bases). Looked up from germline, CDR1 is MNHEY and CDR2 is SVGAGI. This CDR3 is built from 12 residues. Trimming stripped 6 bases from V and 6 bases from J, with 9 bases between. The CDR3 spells CASRETTNEQFF. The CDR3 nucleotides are TGTGCCAGCAGGGAGACTACCAATGAGCAGTTCTTC.

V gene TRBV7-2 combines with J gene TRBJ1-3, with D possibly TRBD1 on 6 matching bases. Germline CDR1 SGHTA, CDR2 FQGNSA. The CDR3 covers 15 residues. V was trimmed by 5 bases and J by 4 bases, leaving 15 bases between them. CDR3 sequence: CASSPRDISGNTIYF. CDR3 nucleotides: TGTGCCAGCAGCCCAAGGGACATCTCGGGAAACACCATATATTTT.

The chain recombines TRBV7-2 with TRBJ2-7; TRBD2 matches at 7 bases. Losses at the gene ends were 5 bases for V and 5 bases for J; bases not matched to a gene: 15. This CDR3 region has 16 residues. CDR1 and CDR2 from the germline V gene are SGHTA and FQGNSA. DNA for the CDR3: TGTGCCAGCAGCCCACGTTTTGGCGCGGGAGCCCACGAGCAGTACTTC. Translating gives CASSPRFGAGAHEQYF.

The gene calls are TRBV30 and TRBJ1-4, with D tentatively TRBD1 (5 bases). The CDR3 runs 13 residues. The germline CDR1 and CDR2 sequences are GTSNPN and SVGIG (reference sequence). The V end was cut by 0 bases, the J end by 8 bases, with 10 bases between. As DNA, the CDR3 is TGTGCCTGGAGTGTACTACCAGGGGAAAAACTGTTTTTT. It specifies CAWSVLPGEKLFF.

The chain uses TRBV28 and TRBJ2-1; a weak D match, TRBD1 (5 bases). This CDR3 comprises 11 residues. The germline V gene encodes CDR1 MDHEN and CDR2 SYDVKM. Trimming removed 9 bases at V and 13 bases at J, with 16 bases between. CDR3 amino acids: CASTERTRQFF. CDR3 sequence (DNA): TGTGCCAGTACAGAAAGGACACGTCAGTTCTTC. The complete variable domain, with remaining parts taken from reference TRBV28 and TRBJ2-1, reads DVKVTQSSRYLVKRTGEKVFLECVQDMDHENMFWYRQDPGLGLRLIYFSYDVKMKEKGDIPEGYSVSREKKERFSLILESASTNQTSMYLCASTERTRQFFGPGTRLTVL.

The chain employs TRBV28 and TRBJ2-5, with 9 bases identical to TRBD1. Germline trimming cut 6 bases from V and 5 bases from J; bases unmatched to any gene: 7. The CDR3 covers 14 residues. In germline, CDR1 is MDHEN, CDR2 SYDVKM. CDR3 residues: CASSRTGGDETQYF. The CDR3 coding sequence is TGTGCCAGCAGCCGAACAGGGGGCGATGAGACCCAGTACTTC.

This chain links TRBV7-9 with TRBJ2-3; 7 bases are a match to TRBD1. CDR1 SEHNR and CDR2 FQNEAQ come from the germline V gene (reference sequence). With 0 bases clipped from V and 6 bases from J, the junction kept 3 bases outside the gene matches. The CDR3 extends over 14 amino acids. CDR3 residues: CASSLAGGGDTQYF. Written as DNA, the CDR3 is TGTGCCAGCAGCTTAGCAGGGGGCGGTGATACGCAGTATTTT.

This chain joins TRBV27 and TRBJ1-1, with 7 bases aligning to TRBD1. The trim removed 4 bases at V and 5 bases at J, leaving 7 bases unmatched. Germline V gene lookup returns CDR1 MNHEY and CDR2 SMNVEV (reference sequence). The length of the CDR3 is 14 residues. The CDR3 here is CASSSTGKSTEAFF. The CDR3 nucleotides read TGTGCCAGCAGTTCGACAGGGAAGAGTACTGAAGCTTTCTTT.

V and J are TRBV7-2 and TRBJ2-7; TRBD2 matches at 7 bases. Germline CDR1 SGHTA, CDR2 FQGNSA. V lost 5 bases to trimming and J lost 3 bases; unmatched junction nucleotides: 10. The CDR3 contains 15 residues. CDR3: CASSMGGGRIYEQYF. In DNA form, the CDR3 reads TGTGCCAGCAGCATGGGGGGAGGGAGAATCTACGAGCAGTACTTC.

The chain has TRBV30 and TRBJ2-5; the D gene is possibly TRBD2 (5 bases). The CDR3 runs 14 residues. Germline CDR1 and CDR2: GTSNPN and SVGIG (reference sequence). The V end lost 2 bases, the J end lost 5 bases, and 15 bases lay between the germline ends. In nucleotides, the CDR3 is TGTGCCTGGAGTTCGGCGGGTGGGCCGGAGACCCAGTACTTC. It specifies CAWSSAGGPETQYF.

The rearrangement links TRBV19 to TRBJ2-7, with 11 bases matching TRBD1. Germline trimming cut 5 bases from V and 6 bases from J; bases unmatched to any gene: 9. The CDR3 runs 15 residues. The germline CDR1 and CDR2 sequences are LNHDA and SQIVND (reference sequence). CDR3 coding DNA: TGTGCCAGTAGTCCCCGGGGACAGGGGGGAAGCGAGCAGTACTTC. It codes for CASSPRGQGGSEQYF.

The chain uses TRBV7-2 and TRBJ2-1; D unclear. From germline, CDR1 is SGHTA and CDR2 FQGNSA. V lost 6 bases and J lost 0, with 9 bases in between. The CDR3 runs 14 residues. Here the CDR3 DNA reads TGTGCCAGCAGGGGCCCAAGCTCCTACAATGAGCAGTTCTTC. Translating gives CASRGPSSYNEQFF.

CDR3 in DNA: TGTGCCAGTAGTATAGCAGTGAACACTGAAGCTTTCTTT. Translated: CASSIAVNTEAFF. The chain joins TRBV19 to TRBJ1-1; no reliable D call. CDR1 LNHDA and CDR2 SQIVND come from the germline V gene (reference sequence). The CDR3 runs to 13 residues. The V and J ends lost 1 base and 0 bases respectively, with 3 bases between them.

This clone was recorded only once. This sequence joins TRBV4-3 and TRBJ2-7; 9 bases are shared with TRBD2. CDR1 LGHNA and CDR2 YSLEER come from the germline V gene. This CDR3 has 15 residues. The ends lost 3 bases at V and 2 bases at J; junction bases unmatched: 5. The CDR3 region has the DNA TGCGCCAGCAGCCAGGGGCTAGCGGGACCCTACGAGCAGTACTTC. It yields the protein CASSQGLAGPYEQYF.

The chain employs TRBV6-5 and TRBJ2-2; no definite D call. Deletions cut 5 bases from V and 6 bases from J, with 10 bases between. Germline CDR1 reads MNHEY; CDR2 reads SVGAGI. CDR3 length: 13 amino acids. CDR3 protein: CASSLSSAGELFF. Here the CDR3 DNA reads TGTGCCAGCAGTCTCTCCTCAGCCGGGGAGCTGTTTTTT.

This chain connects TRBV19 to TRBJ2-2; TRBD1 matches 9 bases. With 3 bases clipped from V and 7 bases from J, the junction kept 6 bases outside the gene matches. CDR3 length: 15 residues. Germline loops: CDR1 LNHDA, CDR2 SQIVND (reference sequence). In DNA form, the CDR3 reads TGTGCCAGTAGTATGGACAGGGGTCCGAACGGGGAGCTGTTTTTT. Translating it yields CASSMDRGPNGELFF.

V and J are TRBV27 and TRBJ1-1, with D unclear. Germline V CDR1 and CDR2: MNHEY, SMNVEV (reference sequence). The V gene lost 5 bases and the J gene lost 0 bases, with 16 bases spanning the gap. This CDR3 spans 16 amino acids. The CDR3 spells CASSPRSGGLNTEAFF. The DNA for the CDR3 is TGTGCCAGCAGTCCCAGGAGCGGAGGATTGAACACTGAAGCTTTCTTT.

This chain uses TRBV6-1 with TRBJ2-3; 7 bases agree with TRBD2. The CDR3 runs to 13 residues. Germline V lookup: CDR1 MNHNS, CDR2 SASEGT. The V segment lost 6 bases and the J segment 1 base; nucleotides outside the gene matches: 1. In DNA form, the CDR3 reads TGTGCCAGCAGCCGGGGGGGCACAGATACGCAGTATTTT. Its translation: CASSRGGTDTQYF.

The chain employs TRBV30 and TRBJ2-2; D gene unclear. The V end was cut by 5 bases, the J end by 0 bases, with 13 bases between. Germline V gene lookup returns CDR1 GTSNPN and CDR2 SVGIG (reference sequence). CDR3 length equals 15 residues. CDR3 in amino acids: CAWGRMGSNTGELFF. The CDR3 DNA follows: TGTGCCTGGGGGCGTATGGGTTCGAACACCGGGGAGCTGTTTTTT.